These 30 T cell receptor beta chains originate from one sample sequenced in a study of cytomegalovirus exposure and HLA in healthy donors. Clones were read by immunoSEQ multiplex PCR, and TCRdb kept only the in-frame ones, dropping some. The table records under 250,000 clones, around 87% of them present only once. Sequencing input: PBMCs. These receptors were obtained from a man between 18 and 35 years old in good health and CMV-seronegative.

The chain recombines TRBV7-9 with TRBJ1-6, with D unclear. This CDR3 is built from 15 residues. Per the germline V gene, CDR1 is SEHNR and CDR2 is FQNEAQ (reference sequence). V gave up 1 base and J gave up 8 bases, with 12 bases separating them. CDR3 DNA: TGTGCCAGCAGCTTAGGAGTGGGAGGCGATTCACCCCTCCACTTT. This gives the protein CASSLGVGGDSPLHF.

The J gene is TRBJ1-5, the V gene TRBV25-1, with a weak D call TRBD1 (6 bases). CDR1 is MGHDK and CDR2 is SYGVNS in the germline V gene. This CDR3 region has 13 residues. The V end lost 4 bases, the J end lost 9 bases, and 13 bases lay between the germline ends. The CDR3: CASSATGTVPQHF. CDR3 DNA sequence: TGTGCCAGCAGTGCGACAGGCACGGTGCCCCAGCATTTT.

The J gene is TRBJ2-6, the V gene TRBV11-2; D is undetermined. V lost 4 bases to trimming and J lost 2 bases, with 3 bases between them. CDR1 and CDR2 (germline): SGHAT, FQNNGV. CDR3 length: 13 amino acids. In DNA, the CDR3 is TGTGCCAGCAGCTCTACTGGGGCCAACGTCCTGACTTTC. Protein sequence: CASSSTGANVLTF.

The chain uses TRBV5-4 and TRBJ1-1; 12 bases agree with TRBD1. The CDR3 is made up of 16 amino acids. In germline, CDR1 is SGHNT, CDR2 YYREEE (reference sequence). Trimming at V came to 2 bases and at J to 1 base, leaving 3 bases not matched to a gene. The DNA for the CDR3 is TGTGCCAGCAGCTTATCGGGACAGGGGGCGAACACTGAAGCTTTCTTT. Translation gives CASSLSGQGANTEAFF.

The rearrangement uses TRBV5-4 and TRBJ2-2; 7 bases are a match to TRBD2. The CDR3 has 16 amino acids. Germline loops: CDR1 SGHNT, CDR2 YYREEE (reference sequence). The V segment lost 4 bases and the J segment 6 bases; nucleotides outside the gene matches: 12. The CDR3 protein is CASSPREGVIAGELFF. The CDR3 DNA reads TGTGCCAGCAGCCCTAGGGAGGGAGTTATAGCCGGGGAGCTGTTTTTT.

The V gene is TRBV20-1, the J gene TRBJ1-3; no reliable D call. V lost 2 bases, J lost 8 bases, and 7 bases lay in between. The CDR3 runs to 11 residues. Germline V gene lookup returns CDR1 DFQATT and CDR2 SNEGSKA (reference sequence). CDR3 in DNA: TGCAGTGCTAGAACCCGAGACACCATATATTTT. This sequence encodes CSARTRDTIYF.

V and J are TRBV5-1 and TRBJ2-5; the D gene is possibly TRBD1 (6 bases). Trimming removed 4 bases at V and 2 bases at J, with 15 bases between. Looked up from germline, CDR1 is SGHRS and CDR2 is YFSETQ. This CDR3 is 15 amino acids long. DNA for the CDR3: TGCGCCAGCAGCCGGACCGGGACACCACAAGAGACCCAGTACTTC. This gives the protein CASSRTGTPQETQYF.

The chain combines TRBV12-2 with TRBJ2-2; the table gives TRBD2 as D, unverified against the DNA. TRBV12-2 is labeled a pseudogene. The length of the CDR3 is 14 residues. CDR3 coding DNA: TGTGCAAGTCGCTTAGCGCTGGCGGCCGGGGAGCTGTTTTTT. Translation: CASRLALAAGELFF.

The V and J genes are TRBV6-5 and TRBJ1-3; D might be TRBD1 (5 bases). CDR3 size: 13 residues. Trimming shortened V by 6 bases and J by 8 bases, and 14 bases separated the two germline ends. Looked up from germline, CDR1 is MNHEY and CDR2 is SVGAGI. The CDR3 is CASRFREAYTIYF. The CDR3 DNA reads TGTGCCAGCAGATTCAGGGAGGCATACACCATATATTTT.

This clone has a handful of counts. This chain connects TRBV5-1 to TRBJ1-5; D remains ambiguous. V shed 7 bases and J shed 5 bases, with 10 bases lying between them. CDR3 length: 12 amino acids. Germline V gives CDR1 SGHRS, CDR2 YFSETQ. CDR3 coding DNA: TGCGCCAGCGGCGAGGAGCATCAGCCCCAGCATTTT. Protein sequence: CASGEEHQPQHF. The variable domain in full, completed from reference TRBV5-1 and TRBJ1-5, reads KAGVTQTPRYLIKTRGQQVTLSCSPISGHRSVSWYQQTPGQGLQFLFEYFSETQRNKGNFPGRFSGRQFSNSRSEMNVSTLELGDSALYLCASGEEHQPQHFGDGTRLSIL.

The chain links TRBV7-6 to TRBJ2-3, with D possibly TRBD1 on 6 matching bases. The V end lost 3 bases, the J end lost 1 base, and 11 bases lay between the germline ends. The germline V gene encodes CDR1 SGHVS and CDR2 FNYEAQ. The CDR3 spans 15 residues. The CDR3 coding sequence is TGTGCCAGCAGCTTTACAGGGTATGGCACAGATACGCAGTATTTT. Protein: CASSFTGYGTDTQYF.

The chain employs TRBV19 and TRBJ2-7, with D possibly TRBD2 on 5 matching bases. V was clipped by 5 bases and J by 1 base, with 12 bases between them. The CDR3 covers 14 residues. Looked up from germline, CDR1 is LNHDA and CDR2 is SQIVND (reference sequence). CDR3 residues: CASSFLSGSYEQYF. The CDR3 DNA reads TGTGCCAGTAGTTTCCTGTCGGGGTCCTACGAGCAGTACTTC.

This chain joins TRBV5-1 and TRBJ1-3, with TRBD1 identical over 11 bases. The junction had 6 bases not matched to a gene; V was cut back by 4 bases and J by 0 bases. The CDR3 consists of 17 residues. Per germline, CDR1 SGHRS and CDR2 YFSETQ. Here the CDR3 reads CASSHWTGGSSGNTIYF. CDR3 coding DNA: TGCGCCAGCAGCCACTGGACAGGGGGCTCCTCTGGAAACACCATATATTTT.

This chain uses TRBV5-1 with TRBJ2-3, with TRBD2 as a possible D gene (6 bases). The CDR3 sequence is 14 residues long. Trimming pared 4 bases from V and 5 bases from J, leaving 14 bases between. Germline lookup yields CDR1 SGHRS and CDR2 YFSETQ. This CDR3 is CASSRTSSGDTQYF. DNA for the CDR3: TGCGCCAGCAGCCGTACTAGCTCGGGAGATACGCAGTATTTT.

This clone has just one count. CDR3 loop: CASSPNRGRDSSGYTF. The CDR3 DNA reads as TGTGCCAGCAGTCCGAACAGGGGGCGCGATTCTTCCGGCTACACCTTC. The genes are TRBV27 and TRBJ1-2, with 9 bases lining up with TRBD1. Trimming at V came to 5 bases and at J to 8 bases, leaving 15 bases not matched to a gene. The CDR3 length is 16 residues. Germline V lookup: CDR1 MNHEY, CDR2 SMNVEV (reference sequence).

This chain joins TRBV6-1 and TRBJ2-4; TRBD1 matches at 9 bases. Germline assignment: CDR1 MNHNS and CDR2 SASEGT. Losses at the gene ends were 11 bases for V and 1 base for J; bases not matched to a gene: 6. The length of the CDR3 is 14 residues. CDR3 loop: CAGRQGGAKNIQYF. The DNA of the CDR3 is TGTGCCGGTAGACAGGGGGGGGCCAAAAACATTCAGTACTTC.

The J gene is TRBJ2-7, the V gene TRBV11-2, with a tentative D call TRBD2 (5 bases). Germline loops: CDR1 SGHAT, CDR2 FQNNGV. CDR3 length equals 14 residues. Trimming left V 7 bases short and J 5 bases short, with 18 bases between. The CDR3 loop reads CASKPPYPSNEQYF. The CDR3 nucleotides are TGTGCCAGCAAACCACCTTACCCTAGCAACGAGCAGTACTTC.

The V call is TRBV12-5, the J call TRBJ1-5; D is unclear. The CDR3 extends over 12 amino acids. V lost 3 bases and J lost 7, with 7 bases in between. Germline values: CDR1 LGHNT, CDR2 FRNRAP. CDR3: CASGLDTQPQHF. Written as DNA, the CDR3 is TGTGCTAGTGGTTTAGACACCCAGCCCCAGCATTTT.

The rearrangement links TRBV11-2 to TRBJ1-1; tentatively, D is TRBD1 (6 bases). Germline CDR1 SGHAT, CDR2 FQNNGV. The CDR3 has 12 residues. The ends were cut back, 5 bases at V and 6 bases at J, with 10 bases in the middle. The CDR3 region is CASSVQGSEAFF. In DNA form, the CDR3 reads TGTGCCAGCAGCGTACAGGGATCTGAAGCTTTCTTT. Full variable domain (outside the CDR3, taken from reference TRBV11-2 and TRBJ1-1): EAGVAQSPRYKIIEKRQSVAFWCNPISGHATLYWYQQILGQGPKLLIQFQNNGVVDDSQLPKDRFSAERLKGVDSTLKIQPAKLEDSAVYLCASSVQGSEAFFGQGTRLTVV.

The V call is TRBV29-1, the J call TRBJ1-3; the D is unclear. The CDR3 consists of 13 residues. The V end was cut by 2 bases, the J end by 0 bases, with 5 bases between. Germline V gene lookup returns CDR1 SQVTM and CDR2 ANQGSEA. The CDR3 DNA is TGCAGCGTTGAAATTAGCTCTGGAAACACCATATATTTT. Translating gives CSVEISSGNTIYF.

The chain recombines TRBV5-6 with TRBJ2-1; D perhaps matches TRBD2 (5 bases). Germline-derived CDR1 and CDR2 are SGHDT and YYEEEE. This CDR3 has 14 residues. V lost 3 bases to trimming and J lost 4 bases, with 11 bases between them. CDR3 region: CASSSWTSYNEQFF. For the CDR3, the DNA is TGTGCCAGCAGCTCCTGGACTTCATACAATGAGCAGTTCTTC.

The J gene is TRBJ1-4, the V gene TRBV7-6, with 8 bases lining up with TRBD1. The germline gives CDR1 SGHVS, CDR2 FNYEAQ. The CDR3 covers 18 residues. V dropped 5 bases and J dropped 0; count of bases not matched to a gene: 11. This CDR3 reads CASSPRSGGLATNEKLFF. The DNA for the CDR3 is TGTGCCAGCAGCCCAAGATCAGGGGGCCTTGCAACTAATGAAAAACTGTTTTTT.

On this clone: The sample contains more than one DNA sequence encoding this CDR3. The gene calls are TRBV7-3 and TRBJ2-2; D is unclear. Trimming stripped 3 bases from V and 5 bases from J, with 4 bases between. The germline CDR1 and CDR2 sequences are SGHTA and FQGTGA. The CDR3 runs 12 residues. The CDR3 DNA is TGTGCCAGCAGCTTTTCGACCGGGGAGCTGTTTTTT. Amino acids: CASSFSTGELFF.

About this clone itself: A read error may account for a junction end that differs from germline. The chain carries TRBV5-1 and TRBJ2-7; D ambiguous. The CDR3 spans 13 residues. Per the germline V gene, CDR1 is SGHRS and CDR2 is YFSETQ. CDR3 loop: CASSLISSSEQYF. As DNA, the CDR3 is TGCGCCAGCAGCTTGATTTCGTCCTCCGAGCAGTACTTC.

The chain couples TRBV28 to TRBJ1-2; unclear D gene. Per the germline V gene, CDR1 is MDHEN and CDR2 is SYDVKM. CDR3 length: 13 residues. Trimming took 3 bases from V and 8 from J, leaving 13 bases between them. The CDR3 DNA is TGTGCCAGCAGTTTCCAACAGATGTACGGCTACACCTTC. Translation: CASSFQQMYGYTF.

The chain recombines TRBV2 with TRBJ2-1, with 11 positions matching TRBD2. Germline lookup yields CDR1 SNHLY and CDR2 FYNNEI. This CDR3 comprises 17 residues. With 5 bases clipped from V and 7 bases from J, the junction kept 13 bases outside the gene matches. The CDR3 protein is CASSYLSGGAQGNEQFF. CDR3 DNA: TGTGCCAGCAGTTACCTTAGCGGGGGGGCACAGGGTAATGAGCAGTTCTTC. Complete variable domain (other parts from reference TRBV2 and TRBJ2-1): EPEVTQTPSHQVTQMGQEVILRCVPISNHLYFYWYRQILGQKVEFLVSFYNNEISEKSEIFDDQFSVERPDGSNFTLKIRSTKLEDSAMYFCASSYLSGGAQGNEQFFGPGTRLTVL.

The CDR3 region is CASTKDRGENTIYF. The DNA for the CDR3 is TGTGCCAGCACCAAGGACAGGGGGGAAAACACCATATATTTT. V and J are TRBV6-6 and TRBJ1-3, with TRBD1 matching over 10 bases. The CDR3 covers 14 residues. The germline CDR1 and CDR2 sequences are MNHNY and SVGAGI (reference sequence). Trimming removed 7 bases from V and 6 bases from J; junction bases left unmatched: 6.

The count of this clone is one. The CDR3 DNA follows: TGTGCCAGCAGTATACAGGGGTGGGAGACCCAGTACTTC. Protein: CASSIQGWETQYF. The chain carries TRBV2 and TRBJ2-5; 7 bases map to TRBD1. The CDR3 spans 13 residues. Germline-derived CDR1 and CDR2 are SNHLY and FYNNEI. The trim removed 5 bases at V and 5 bases at J, leaving 5 bases unmatched.

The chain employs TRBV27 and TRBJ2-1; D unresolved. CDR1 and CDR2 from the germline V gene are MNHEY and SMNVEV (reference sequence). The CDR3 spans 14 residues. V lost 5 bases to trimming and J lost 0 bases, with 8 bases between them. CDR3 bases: TGTGCCAGCAGTCTCCAGTTCTCCTACAATGAGCAGTTCTTC. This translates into CASSLQFSYNEQFF.

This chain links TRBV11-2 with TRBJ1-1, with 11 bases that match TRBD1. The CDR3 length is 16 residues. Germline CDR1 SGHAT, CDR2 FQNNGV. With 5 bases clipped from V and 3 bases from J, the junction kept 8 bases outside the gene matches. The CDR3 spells CASSKWTGGWDTEAFF. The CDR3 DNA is TGTGCCAGCAGCAAATGGACAGGGGGCTGGGACACTGAAGCTTTCTTT.